These 20 T cell receptor beta chains were sequenced from one sample in a study of naive and memory T cell subsets. An equimolar mix of two oligonucleotides served as the beta constant-region primer for TRBC1 and TRBC2. TCRdb itself ran the UMI-ligation and nested PCR reads through MiXCR, one entry per CDR3 protein. The sample lists 89,000 or so distinct CDR3 sequences; about 12% were seen once. Sequenced material: central memory CD4+ T cells from blood. All receptors come from a human donor in good health.

This clonotype was detected only a few times. V usage is TRBV3-1 and J usage is TRBJ2-1, with D possibly being TRBD1 (7 bases). Deletions cut 2 bases from V and 4 bases from J, with 15 bases between. Looked up from germline, CDR1 is LGHDT and CDR2 is YNNKEL (reference sequence). The CDR3 has 16 amino acids. The DNA of the CDR3 is TGTGCCAGCAGCCAATTCCCGGAGGGGGCTTACAATGAGCAGTTCTTC. It is translated as CASSQFPEGAYNEQFF.

This clonotype was observed a few times. The genes are TRBV11-2 and TRBJ2-7; D not certain. Germline CDR1 SGHAT, CDR2 FQNNGV. CDR3 length: 13 residues. With 1 base removed from V and 9 bases from J, the gap between germline ends came to 13 bases. CDR3 residues: CASSLVLTSVQYF. CDR3 coding DNA: TGTGCCAGCAGCTTAGTACTCACGAGCGTGCAGTACTTC. The whole variable domain, filled in from reference TRBV11-2 and TRBJ2-7, reads EAGVAQSPRYKIIEKRQSVAFWCNPISGHATLYWYQQILGQGPKLLIQFQNNGVVDDSQLPKDRFSAERLKGVDSTLKIQPAKLEDSAVYLCASSLVLTSVQYFGPGTRLTVT.

This sequence joins TRBV21-1 and TRBJ2-5; TRBD1, the D gene given by the table, was not confirmed from the DNA. TRBV21-1 is a pseudogene. CDR3 length equals 14 residues. The CDR3 DNA reads TGTGCCAGCAGCGGAAGGGACAGGGGGGAGACCCAGTACTTC. Protein sequence: CASSGRDRGETQYF.

This clonotype was seen many times. V gene TRBV6-5 combines with J gene TRBJ1-5; D unclear. There are 14 residues in the CDR3. Looked up from germline, CDR1 is MNHEY and CDR2 is SVGAGI. The germline V and J ends were trimmed by 8 bases and 0 bases, with 11 bases remaining between them. The CDR3 loop is CASSLSSSNQPQHF. Here the CDR3 DNA reads TGTGCCAGCTCTCTCTCCTCTAGCAATCAGCCCCAGCATTTT.

This clonotype was counted at least ten times. The chain uses TRBV12-3 or TRBV12-4 and TRBJ2-7, with 9 bases that match TRBD1. The CDR3 spans 15 residues. Trimming cost V 2 bases and J 2 bases; bases outside gene matches: 4. The CDR3 spells CASSLYRTGAYEQYF. The CDR3 region has the DNA TGTGCCAGCAGTTTATACAGGACAGGGGCCTACGAGCAGTACTTC.

This clonotype was counted at least ten times. Here the CDR3 reads CASSLRGVGYEQYF. The DNA of the CDR3 is TGTGCCAGCAGTTTAAGAGGGGTGGGCTACGAGCAGTACTTC. The V and J genes are TRBV12-3 or TRBV12-4 and TRBJ2-7; D is tentatively TRBD1 or TRBD2 (5 bases each). Deletions cut 2 bases from V and 3 bases from J, with 11 bases between. The CDR3 spans 14 residues.

This clonotype was observed many times. The chain recombines TRBV7-2 with TRBJ2-7, with D tentatively TRBD2 (6 bases). Germline V gives CDR1 SGHTA, CDR2 FQGNSA. The ends were cut back, 1 base at V and 4 bases at J, with 14 bases in the middle. This CDR3 spans 15 amino acids. CDR3 amino acids: CASSLVSSGEYEQYF. Written as DNA, the CDR3 is TGTGCCAGCAGCTTAGTTAGTAGCGGCGAGTACGAGCAGTACTTC. The variable domain in full, with the rest retrieved from reference TRBV7-2 and TRBJ2-7, is GAGVSQSPSNKVTEKGKDVELRCDPISGHTALYWYRQSLGQGLEFLIYFQGNSAPDKSGLPSDRFSAERTGGSVSTLTIQRTQQEDSAVYLCASSLVSSGEYEQYFGPGTRLTVT.

This clonotype was found a few times. In DNA, the CDR3 is TGTGCCACCAGCAGAGATAGCGGGACAGGGGGATCGGAGACCCAGTACTTC. It yields the protein CATSRDSGTGGSETQYF. The J gene is TRBJ2-5, the V gene TRBV15; 11 nucleotides agree with TRBD1. Germline loops: CDR1 LNHNV, CDR2 YYDKDF (reference sequence). The V gene end was trimmed by 0 bases and the J gene end by 5 bases; junction bases not matched to a gene: 8. This CDR3 has 17 amino acids.

This clonotype was detected many times. The chain combines TRBV4-1 with TRBJ1-2; the match to TRBD1 covers 11 bases. Germline V lookup: CDR1 MGHRA, CDR2 YSYEKL. The CDR3 sequence is 18 residues long. V gave up 1 base and J gave up 4 bases; unmatched junction bases: 11. The CDR3: CASSQVSRTGGASYGYTF. The CDR3 DNA sequence: TGCGCCAGCAGCCAAGTAAGCCGGACAGGGGGCGCGAGCTATGGCTACACCTTC.

This clonotype occurred a few times. The chain recombines TRBV5-1 with TRBJ2-2; 7 bases are a match to TRBD2. V lost 1 base, J lost 6 bases, and 3 bases stayed unmatched. The CDR3 has 14 residues. Looked up from germline, CDR1 is SGHRS and CDR2 is YFSETQ. CDR3 protein: CASSLTSVSGELFF. CDR3 in DNA: TGCGCCAGCAGCTTGACTAGCGTCTCCGGGGAGCTGTTTTTT.

This clonotype was found many times. This chain connects TRBV6-1 to TRBJ2-6, with 11 bases that match TRBD1. Germline values: CDR1 MNHNS, CDR2 SASEGT. With V trimmed by 7 bases and J by 0 bases, 5 bases remained unmatched. The length of the CDR3 is 17 residues. CDR3 sequence: CASNQGTGGSGANVLTF. The CDR3 DNA is TGTGCCAGCAACCAGGGGACAGGGGGCTCTGGGGCCAACGTCCTGACTTTC.

This clonotype occurred many times. The chain is built from TRBV7-3 and TRBJ2-5, with a possible D match to TRBD2 (6 bases). From germline, CDR1 is SGHTA and CDR2 FQGTGA. Between the trimmed V and J ends, which lost 1 base and 4 bases, there was a span of 10 bases. The CDR3 runs to 14 residues. The CDR3 sequence: CASSLRGGGETQYF. The CDR3 DNA reads as TGTGCCAGCAGCTTAAGGGGAGGAGGAGAGACCCAGTACTTC.

This chain links TRBV7-6 with TRBJ2-2; 8 bases are a match to TRBD1. CDR3 length: 15 amino acids. The germline CDR1 and CDR2 sequences are SGHVS and FNYEAQ. Trimming removed 6 bases from V and 6 bases from J; junction bases left unmatched: 9. The CDR3 region is CASSSYRQGPGELFF. CDR3 DNA: TGTGCCAGCAGTTCTTATCGACAGGGGCCCGGGGAGCTGTTTTTT. The full variable domain, with the rest looked up from reference TRBV7-6 and TRBJ2-2, is GAGVSQSPRYKVTKRGQDVALRCDPISGHVSLYWYRQALGQGPEFLTYFNYEAQQDKSGLPNDRFSAERPEGSISTLTIQRTEQRDSAMYRCASSSYRQGPGELFFGEGSRLTVL.

This clonotype was found a few times. The gene calls are TRBV25-1 and TRBJ2-3, with 7 bases aligning to TRBD2. The CDR3 contains 14 residues. Germline V CDR1 and CDR2: MGHDK, SYGVNS. V lost 6 bases, J lost 0 bases, and 3 bases stayed unmatched. CDR3 nucleotide sequence: TGTGCCAGCAGACGAGCGGGGAGCACAGATACGCAGTATTTT. Protein sequence: CASRRAGSTDTQYF.

This clonotype was counted between two and nine times. This chain links TRBV5-5 with TRBJ2-1, with D perhaps TRBD2 (6 bases). The CDR3 is 13 residues long. CDR1 and CDR2 (germline): SGHKS, YYEKEE (reference sequence). The V and J ends lost 1 base and 15 bases respectively, with 17 bases between them. DNA of the CDR3: TGTGCCAGCAGCTTGCAGGGCGGGATCCGTCTGTTCTTC. Residues: CASSLQGGIRLFF.

This sequence joins TRBV29-1 and TRBJ2-3; TRBD1 might be the D (5 bases). Germline V lookup: CDR1 SQVTM, CDR2 ANQGSEA. V gave up 2 bases and J gave up 2 bases, with 14 bases separating them. The CDR3 runs to 15 residues. CDR3 amino acids: CSVETPRGSTDTQYF. DNA for the CDR3: TGCAGCGTTGAAACACCTAGGGGTTCCACAGATACGCAGTATTTT.

The table lists this clonotype with many counts. The chain couples TRBV6-2 or TRBV6-3 to TRBJ1-5; 7 positions match TRBD1. This CDR3 contains 15 residues. The V gene end was trimmed by 5 bases and the J gene end by 0 bases; junction bases not matched to a gene: 4. The germline V gene encodes CDR1 MNHEY and CDR2 SVGEGT. CDR3 bases: TGTGCCAGCAGTGACGACAGGGTTAGCAATCAGCCCCAGCATTTT. Its translation: CASSDDRVSNQPQHF.

This clonotype was found a few times. The CDR3: CASSEKGYLDTQYF. Written as DNA, the CDR3 is TGTGCCAGCAGTGAAAAGGGGTATTTAGATACGCAGTATTTT. V and J are TRBV6-1 and TRBJ2-3; D is possibly TRBD1 (5 bases). The ends were cut back, 2 bases at V and 5 bases at J, with 11 bases in the middle. Germline V gene lookup returns CDR1 MNHNS and CDR2 SASEGT. This CDR3 is 14 amino acids long.

This clonotype was observed once. The chain links TRBV6-6 to TRBJ1-5; TRBD1 aligns across 7 bases. Per the germline V gene, CDR1 is MNHNY and CDR2 is SVGAGI (reference sequence). After removal of 6 bases from V and 2 bases from J, the junction contained 4 bases not matched to a gene. CDR3 length equals 14 residues. CDR3 DNA sequence: TGTGCCAGCAGGGCCGGGACAGGCAATCAGCCCCAGCATTTT. This codes for CASRAGTGNQPQHF.

This clonotype has more than one count but fewer than ten. The chain has TRBV29-1 and TRBJ2-2; D gene uncertain. The length of the CDR3 is 14 residues. V was trimmed by 1 base and J by 5 bases, leaving 11 bases between them. Germline V gives CDR1 SQVTM, CDR2 ANQGSEA. The CDR3 region has the DNA TGCAGCGTTGAAGCGGGTGGTTCGACCGGGGAGCTGTTTTTT. Translation gives CSVEAGGSTGELFF.